The 29 T cell receptor beta chains below all came from one sample that was sequenced in a study of identical twins. Via MiXCR, TCRdb re-called the 5' RACE reads, giving one row per CDR3 protein. Of approximately 260,000 distinct CDR3 sequences listed, about 8.3% are singletons. This sample was shared with a second study, whose subject was yellow fever vaccine responses in identical twins.

The sample consisted of CD8+ T cells sorted from blood. The source is a woman younger than 35 in good health.

The chain uses TRBV7-9 and TRBJ2-7; the D call may be TRBD1 or TRBD2 (7 bases each). Trimming removed 2 bases at V and 4 bases at J, with 18 bases between. The CDR3 runs to 16 residues. The V gene's germline CDR1 is SEHNR and CDR2 FQNEAQ (reference sequence). The CDR3 loop is CASSLLSSRGGYEQYF. CDR3 bases: TGTGCCAGCAGCTTATTGTCCAGCAGGGGGGGGTACGAGCAGTACTTC.

The chain employs TRBV7-6 and TRBJ2-7; 9 bases are a match to TRBD1. CDR1 is SGHVS and CDR2 is FNYEAQ in the germline V gene. This CDR3 comprises 16 residues. The J segment lost 6 bases and the V segment lost 5 bases, leaving 14 bases of the junction unmatched. CDR3 residues: CASSPGTGSPRGEQYF. CDR3 in DNA: TGTGCCAGCAGCCCGGGGACAGGGTCTCCCCGCGGCGAGCAGTACTTC. The full variable domain, completed using reference TRBV7-6 and TRBJ2-7, is GAGVSQSPRYKVTKRGQDVALRCDPISGHVSLYWYRQALGQGPEFLTYFNYEAQQDKSGLPNDRFSAERPEGSISTLTIQRTEQRDSAMYRCASSPGTGSPRGEQYFGPGTRLTVT.

This clonotype was counted at least ten times. The genes are TRBV7-9 and TRBJ2-7; the D gene is possibly TRBD2 (6 bases). The V and J ends lost 5 bases and 5 bases respectively, with 13 bases between them. In germline, CDR1 is SEHNR, CDR2 FQNEAQ (reference sequence). This CDR3 has 13 residues. The CDR3 DNA reads TGTGCCAGCAGCGTCGGGACTCTCGACGAGCAGTACTTC. It translates to CASSVGTLDEQYF. The full variable domain, in which reference TRBV7-9 and TRBJ2-7 provide the parts outside the CDR3, is DTGVSQNPRHKITKRGQNVTFRCDPISEHNRLYWYRQTLGQGPEFLTYFQNEAQLEKSRLLSDRFSAERPKGSFSTLEIQRTEQGDSAMYLCASSVGTLDEQYFGPGTRLTVT.

This clonotype was picked up a small number of times. One end of the junction fails to match germline, which may point to a read error. The chain uses TRBV19 and TRBJ2-1; D may be TRBD2 (6 bases). CDR3 length: 14 amino acids. Germline V gene lookup returns CDR1 LNHDA and CDR2 SQIVND (reference sequence). This CDR3 is CASCIAVGYNEQFF. The CDR3 bases are TGTGCCAGTTGTATAGCGGTTGGCTACAATGAGCAGTTCTTC.

CDR3 region: CARGPGTVCEQYF. CDR3 nucleotide sequence: TGTGCCAGGGGCCCCGGGACAGTCTGCGAGCAGTACTTC. This chain connects TRBV5-6 to TRBJ2-7; 7 nucleotides align to TRBD1. This CDR3 has 13 residues. Germline CDR1 is SGHDT and CDR2 is YYEEEE. V shed 8 bases and J 6 bases; nucleotides not matched to a gene: 11.

This clonotype was counted a few times. Here the CDR3 reads CASSSGLAGDTGSYNEQFF. The CDR3 DNA follows: TGTGCCAGCAGCTCCGGACTAGCGGGGGATACGGGCTCCTACAATGAGCAGTTCTTC. This chain uses TRBV11-2 with TRBJ2-1, with TRBD2 matching over 13 bases. The CDR3 extends over 19 amino acids. Germline-derived CDR1 and CDR2 are SGHAT and FQNNGV. Losses at the gene ends were 4 bases for V and 0 bases for J; bases not matched to a gene: 9. Variable domain in full (rest from reference TRBV11-2 and TRBJ2-1): EAGVAQSPRYKIIEKRQSVAFWCNPISGHATLYWYQQILGQGPKLLIQFQNNGVVDDSQLPKDRFSAERLKGVDSTLKIQPAKLEDSAVYLCASSSGLAGDTGSYNEQFFGPGTRLTVL.

In this sample, this clonotype turned up a few times. In DNA, the CDR3 is TGTGCCAGCAGCCCCCCGGGACAGGGGTATGGCGAGCAGTACTTC. This sequence encodes CASSPPGQGYGEQYF. The chain carries TRBV11-2 and TRBJ2-7; TRBD1 agrees at 10 bases. V was pared by 5 bases and J by 6 bases, with 10 bases of the junction left unmatched. CDR3 size: 15 residues. The germline V gene encodes CDR1 SGHAT and CDR2 FQNNGV.

The chain is built from TRBV4-1 and TRBJ2-2; 16 bases map to TRBD2. Germline lookup yields CDR1 MGHRA and CDR2 YSYEKL. The CDR3 has 19 residues. V lost 2 bases, J lost 5 bases, and 8 bases stayed unmatched. The CDR3 region is CASSQYGTSGGAHTGELFF. The CDR3 DNA sequence: TGCGCCAGCAGCCAATATGGGACTAGCGGGGGGGCGCATACCGGGGAGCTGTTTTTT.

Ten or more counts support this clonotype. This chain joins TRBV5-1 and TRBJ2-1; TRBD1 matches at 10 bases. The CDR3 is 15 residues long. CDR1 SGHRS and CDR2 YFSETQ come from the germline V gene. The J segment lost 1 base and the V segment lost 6 bases, leaving 4 bases of the junction unmatched. Here the CDR3 reads CASITGQGSYNEQFF. The CDR3 DNA follows: TGCGCCAGCATCACGGGACAGGGGTCCTACAATGAGCAGTTCTTC.

At least ten counts were recorded for this clonotype. The rearrangement links TRBV12-3 or TRBV12-4 to TRBJ2-1; the match to TRBD2 covers 9 bases. The length of the CDR3 is 18 residues. V shed 3 bases, J shed 1 base, and the junction held 10 bases outside the gene matches. The CDR3 sequence is CASSLMGLADTSYNEQFF. The CDR3 nucleotides are TGTGCCAGCAGTTTGATGGGACTAGCCGATACATCCTACAATGAGCAGTTCTTC.

This clonotype was counted only a few times. V is TRBV28 and J is TRBJ2-7; tentatively, D is TRBD2 (5 bases). The CDR3 runs 14 residues. V was cut by 7 bases and J by 2 bases, with 15 bases left in between. CDR1 and CDR2 from the germline V gene are MDHEN and SYDVKM. The CDR3 nucleotides read TGTGCCAGCACCCCAGCGGAGACGGCCTACGAGCAGTACTTC. It encodes CASTPAETAYEQYF.

In this sample, this clonotype turned up many times. V gene TRBV3-1 combines with J gene TRBJ1-4; D gene unclear. Germline V gene data show CDR1 as LGHDT and CDR2 as YNNKEL (reference sequence). The CDR3 has 14 residues. With 3 bases removed from V and 3 bases from J, the gap between germline ends came to 8 bases. This CDR3 is CASSHPSSNEKLFF. The CDR3 nucleotides read TGTGCCAGCAGCCACCCATCCTCTAATGAAAAACTGTTTTTT.

This rearrangement joins TRBV5-6 to TRBJ2-7; possibly TRBD1 or TRBD2 for D (5 bases each). The germline V gene has CDR1 SGHDT and CDR2 YYEEEE. V gave up 0 bases and J gave up 2 bases, with 12 bases separating them. The CDR3 extends over 15 amino acids. The CDR3 DNA reads as TGTGCCAGCAGCTTGGTCATCGGGACCCCCTACGAGCAGTACTTC. Its protein product is CASSLVIGTPYEQYF.

This clonotype was observed a few times. CDR3 sequence: CASSSLDPYEQYF. CDR3 sequence (DNA): TGTGCCAGCAGCTCGCTCGACCCGTACGAGCAGTACTTC. The chain is built from TRBV7-9 and TRBJ2-7; D uncertain. The germline gives CDR1 SEHNR, CDR2 FQNEAQ (reference sequence). The CDR3 spans 13 residues. Trimming shortened V by 4 bases and J by 4 bases, and 11 bases separated the two germline ends.

V is TRBV19 and J is TRBJ2-7, with 7 nucleotides matching TRBD2. The CDR3 loop spans 14 amino acids. Germline CDR1 is LNHDA and CDR2 is SQIVND (reference sequence). The V and J ends lost 6 bases and 3 bases, in that order; junction bases with no gene match: 8. The CDR3 sequence: CASSPPWEGYEQYF. The CDR3 DNA reads as TGTGCCAGTAGCCCCCCCTGGGAGGGCTACGAGCAGTACTTC.

The gene calls are TRBV4-1 and TRBJ2-7, with 8 bases aligning to TRBD2. Germline V gives CDR1 MGHRA, CDR2 YSYEKL. The CDR3 is made up of 15 amino acids. V gave up 0 bases and J gave up 4 bases; unmatched junction bases: 5. The CDR3 bases are TGCGCCAGCAGCCAAGAGGGACGGGGGGGGTACGAGCAGTACTTC. This encodes CASSQEGRGGYEQYF.

A remark on this clonotype: A clone one base away is much larger, so this may be a read error. The gene calls are TRBV9 and TRBJ1-2, with TRBD1 as a possible D gene (6 bases). The CDR3 extends over 11 amino acids. Trimming took off 4 bases at V and 14 bases at J, with 15 bases between the two ends. CDR1 is SGDLS, CDR2 YYNGEE, per germline. The CDR3 DNA reads TGTGCCAGCAGCTCCTGGACAGCGGAGACCTTC. It yields the protein CASSSWTAETF.

This clonotype was seen only a few times. V is TRBV5-1 and J is TRBJ2-3; no firm D call. The CDR3 length is 13 residues. Trimming took off 2 bases at V and 3 bases at J, with 7 bases between the two ends. The germline CDR1 and CDR2 sequences are SGHRS and YFSETQ. The CDR3: CASSFPHTDTQYF. In nucleotides, the CDR3 is TGCGCCAGCAGCTTCCCTCATACAGATACGCAGTATTTT.

This clonotype was seen a few times. The genes are TRBV27 and TRBJ2-5; D may be TRBD2 (6 bases). V lost 0 bases, J lost 8 bases, and 16 bases lay in between. Germline V gene sequence: CDR1 MNHEY, CDR2 SMNVEV (reference sequence). CDR3 length equals 15 residues. The CDR3 DNA reads TGTGCCAGCAGTTTATCGTGGGGACTTGGCGGAACCCAGTACTTC. This gives the protein CASSLSWGLGGTQYF.

This rearrangement joins TRBV6-1 to TRBJ1-1, with D uncertain. From germline, CDR1 is MNHNS and CDR2 SASEGT. The CDR3 covers 15 residues. Trimming stripped 8 bases from V and 4 bases from J, with 20 bases between. The DNA for the CDR3 is TGTGCCAGCCAGGATCGGGGTTTATTATCCACTGAAGCTTTCTTT. It specifies CASQDRGLLSTEAFF.

This clonotype was counted many times. V usage is TRBV24-1 and J usage is TRBJ2-1; tentatively, D is TRBD1 or TRBD2 (6 bases each). The germline CDR1 and CDR2 sequences are KGHDR and SFDVKD. V was clipped by 3 bases and J by 5 bases, with 10 bases between them. This CDR3 region has 14 residues. The CDR3 nucleotides are TGTGCCACCAGTGATAACGGGGGCGACAATGAGCAGTTCTTC. Amino acid sequence: CATSDNGGDNEQFF.

This clonotype was seen a handful of times. The V and J genes are TRBV3-1 and TRBJ2-7; 7 bases fit TRBD1. The length of the CDR3 is 17 residues. Germline V lookup: CDR1 LGHDT, CDR2 YNNKEL (reference sequence). V lost 4 bases to trimming and J lost 2 bases; unmatched junction nucleotides: 14. CDR3 region: CASSPRVGTDITYEQYF. The CDR3 DNA reads as TGTGCCAGCAGCCCCCGAGTTGGGACAGACATCACCTACGAGCAGTACTTC.

This chain connects TRBV30 to TRBJ2-1; D not resolved. The CDR3 sequence is 11 residues long. V lost 3 bases and J 9 bases, leaving 9 bases between the germline ends. Germline V gives CDR1 GTSNPN, CDR2 SVGIG (reference sequence). CDR3 residues: CAWSIIGEQFF. DNA of the CDR3: TGTGCCTGGAGCATAATTGGTGAGCAGTTCTTC.

The rearrangement links TRBV20-1 to TRBJ2-4; D unresolved. This CDR3 region has 12 residues. Germline values: CDR1 DFQATT, CDR2 SNEGSKA (reference sequence). Trimming took off 2 bases at V and 7 bases at J, with 9 bases between the two ends. The CDR3 DNA reads as TGCAGTGCTAGACAGCATTTGAACATTCAGTACTTC. Its protein is CSARQHLNIQYF.

This clonotype has ten or more counts. V is TRBV6-5 and J is TRBJ2-1, with TRBD2 matching over 14 bases. The V and J ends lost 4 bases and 6 bases, in that order; junction bases with no gene match: 2. CDR1 MNHEY and CDR2 SVGAGI come from the germline V gene. CDR3 size: 15 residues. The CDR3 DNA follows: TGTGCCAGCAGTTTGGGACTAGCGGGAGCCAATGAGCAGTTCTTC. Encoded protein: CASSLGLAGANEQFF.

This clonotype appeared many times. This chain links TRBV2 with TRBJ2-1, with 11 bases fitting TRBD2. The CDR3 contains 15 residues. V was clipped by 1 base and J by 6 bases; unmatched bases: 2. The germline V gene encodes CDR1 SNHLY and CDR2 FYNNEI. CDR3: CASSEVLAGGNEQFF. The CDR3 nucleotides are TGTGCCAGCAGTGAAGTGCTAGCGGGGGGCAATGAGCAGTTCTTC.

This clonotype was picked up many times. The J gene is TRBJ1-4, the V gene TRBV4-3; D is perhaps TRBD1 (5 bases). Germline V gene data show CDR1 as LGHNA and CDR2 as YSLEER. V gave up 0 bases and J gave up 9 bases, with 17 bases separating them. The CDR3 is 16 residues long. In nucleotides, the CDR3 is TGCGCCAGCAGCCAAGAAATTTTGTTAGGACACCAAAAACTGTTTTTT. Amino acids: CASSQEILLGHQKLFF.

This sequence joins TRBV28 and TRBJ2-5; TRBD1 matches at 11 bases. This CDR3 comprises 16 residues. V lost 6 bases to trimming and J lost 10 bases; unmatched junction nucleotides: 16. Germline CDR1 is MDHEN and CDR2 is SYDVKM. The CDR3 protein is CASSAADRGRSGGQYF. The CDR3 DNA reads as TGTGCCAGCAGCGCCGCGGACAGGGGGCGGTCGGGTGGCCAGTACTTC.

This clonotype was seen a handful of times. This rearrangement joins TRBV20-1 to TRBJ2-3; 8 bases fit TRBD2. Germline V gene lookup returns CDR1 DFQATT and CDR2 SNEGSKA (reference sequence). CDR3 length equals 17 residues. The ends lost 1 base at V and 4 bases at J; junction bases unmatched: 13. This CDR3 reads CSARVPLIAGRSDTQYF. The CDR3 coding sequence is TGCAGTGCTAGAGTCCCTCTAATAGCGGGAAGGTCAGATACGCAGTATTTT.